Below, 18 T cell receptor beta chains from the same sample are listed, as sequenced in a study of blood T cells in healthy people across ages. Primers used in a second PCR of roughly 7 to 12 cycles were a sample-barcoded 5' primer and a J-beta primer mix. MiXCR, run by TCRdb on the 5' RACE reads, gives a single entry per CDR3 protein. The sample lists around 1,900,000 distinct CDR3 sequences; approximately 39% were seen once. The specimen was blood. These receptors originate from a human donor in good health.

This clonotype came up once. J is TRBJ2-6 and V is TRBV4-1; D not resolved. CDR3 length: 20 amino acids. Germline CDR1 and CDR2: MGHRA and YSYEKL. Trimming pared 1 base from V and 0 bases from J, leaving 19 bases between. The CDR3 DNA reads TGCGCCAGCAGCCAAGTGTATTTAATTATGTGGGACTCTGGGGCCAACGTCCTGACTTTC. This gives the protein CASSQVYLIMWDSGANVLTF.

This clonotype was seen a few times. The V and J genes are TRBV4-3 and TRBJ2-7, with D possibly being TRBD2 (6 bases). The CDR3 totals 16 residues. Trimming took off 4 bases at V and 0 bases at J, with 16 bases between the two ends. Germline V gene data show CDR1 as LGHNA and CDR2 as YSLEER. The CDR3 nucleotides read TGCGCCAGCAGCCGAGAGGCGGGGCCCAACTCCTACGAGCAGTACTTC. Its protein product is CASSREAGPNSYEQYF.

V is TRBV6-2 or TRBV6-3 and J is TRBJ2-7, with 8 positions matching TRBD1. The V and J ends lost 6 bases and 2 bases, in that order; junction bases with no gene match: 6. The length of the CDR3 is 14 residues. Per the germline V gene, CDR1 is MNHEY and CDR2 is SVGEGT. CDR3 region: CASRWDRLPYEQYF. As DNA, the CDR3 is TGTGCCAGCAGGTGGGACAGGCTTCCCTACGAGCAGTACTTC.

The gene calls are TRBV7-3 and TRBJ2-1, with 7 bases lining up with TRBD2. CDR3 length equals 16 residues. Germline loops: CDR1 SGHTA, CDR2 FQGTGA. With 4 bases clipped from V and 4 bases from J, the junction kept 10 bases outside the gene matches. CDR3 nucleotides: TGTGCCAGCAGCTCCCAGGGCGGGGGTACTTACAATGAGCAGTTCTTC. Its protein is CASSSQGGGTYNEQFF.

This clonotype was detected once. This could be a read error, since a much larger clone is one nucleotide away. The rearrangement links TRBV29-1 to TRBJ2-5, with a possible D match to TRBD1 (5 bases). The tail of the sequence fits TRBJ2-7 better, so the J call may be wrong. The length of the CDR3 is 12 residues. Germline V gene sequence: CDR1 SQVTM, CDR2 ANQGSEA. This CDR3 reads CSVGTRSHEQYF. CDR3 nucleotides: TGCAGCGTTGGGACAAGGTCACACGAGCAGTACTTC.

The rearrangement joins TRBV20-1 to TRBJ2-1; tentatively, D is TRBD2 (7 bases). The CDR3 has 15 amino acids. The germline V gene encodes CDR1 DFQATT and CDR2 SNEGSKA (reference sequence). The V end was cut by 6 bases, the J end by 9 bases, with 24 bases between. This CDR3 reads CSARFTGGPPPEQFF. CDR3 nucleotide sequence: TGCAGTGCCCGATTTACCGGGGGGCCCCCTCCTGAGCAGTTCTTC.

This clonotype was seen more than once but under ten times. This sequence joins TRBV7-2 and TRBJ2-4; unclear D gene. The J call is doubtful: the DNA matches TRBJ2-7 better. The CDR3 extends over 13 amino acids. Germline V gene sequence: CDR1 SGHTA, CDR2 FQGNSA. CDR3 amino acids: CASSLITTHEQYF. DNA of the CDR3: TGTGCCAGCAGCTTAATTACCACTCACGAGCAGTACTTC.

V gene TRBV9 combines with J gene TRBJ2-2; no reliable D call. Germline V gene data show CDR1 as SGDLS and CDR2 as YYNGEE. This CDR3 has 13 amino acids. The germline V and J ends were trimmed by 0 bases and 4 bases, with 4 bases remaining between them. CDR3 sequence: CASSVVITGELFF. The CDR3 DNA reads as TGTGCCAGCAGCGTAGTAATCACCGGGGAGCTGTTTTTT.

This clonotype was detected only once. Relative to the germline gene, one junction end is altered; a read error may explain this. The chain links TRBV12-3 or TRBV12-4 to TRBJ2-3, with D possibly TRBD2 on 6 matching bases. There are 15 residues in the CDR3. The DNA of the CDR3 is TGTGCCAGCACCTCGTCTCGAGGGCCGGGAGATACGCGGTATTTT. Amino acids: CASTSSRGPGDTRYF.

This clonotype has more than one count but fewer than ten. The chain uses TRBV7-9 and TRBJ2-1, with 7 bases identical to TRBD1. The CDR3 runs 16 residues. Looked up from germline, CDR1 is SEHNR and CDR2 is FQNEAQ (reference sequence). Losses at the gene ends were 2 bases for V and 2 bases for J; bases not matched to a gene: 6. The CDR3 loop reads CASSLNFGTAYNEQFF. The CDR3 DNA sequence: TGTGCCAGCAGCTTAAACTTCGGGACAGCCTACAATGAGCAGTTCTTC.

This clonotype has only a few counts. The chain uses TRBV18 and TRBJ2-3; D possibly matches TRBD1 or TRBD2 (6 bases each). From germline, CDR1 is KGHSH and CDR2 LQKENI. V was pared by 6 bases and J by 4 bases, with 29 bases between. The CDR3 length is 19 residues. CDR3 DNA: TGTGCCAGCTCCCCCAGGCCGGGGGCCAAGGAAAGGCAGGCAGATACGCAGTATTTT. The encoded protein is CASSPRPGAKERQADTQYF.

A few counts support this clonotype. This rearrangement joins TRBV5-1 to TRBJ2-6; 7 bases align to TRBD1. The length of the CDR3 is 19 residues. CDR1 and CDR2 (germline): SGHRS, YFSETQ. V shed 4 bases, J shed 0 bases, and the junction held 13 bases outside the gene matches. The CDR3 spells CASSENLGGAISGANVLTF. The CDR3 DNA sequence: TGCGCCAGCAGCGAGAACTTAGGGGGCGCCATCTCTGGGGCCAACGTCCTGACTTTC.

The rearrangement uses TRBV29-1 and TRBJ1-2, with 11 bases fitting TRBD1. V was pared by 5 bases and J by 6 bases, with 8 bases of the junction left unmatched. Germline CDR1 reads SQVTM; CDR2 reads ANQGSEA. The CDR3 runs to 14 residues. CDR3 amino acids: CSVWAWDRGNGYTF. CDR3 nucleotide sequence: TGCAGCGTTTGGGCCTGGGACAGGGGGAATGGCTACACCTTC.

This clonotype was counted only a few times. The chain uses TRBV4-3 and TRBJ2-3; 7 bases map to TRBD2. V gave up 0 bases and J gave up 5 bases; unmatched junction bases: 5. The CDR3 is made up of 15 amino acids. The germline CDR1 and CDR2 sequences are LGHNA and YSLEER. CDR3 protein: CASSQDSSGGDTQYF. DNA for the CDR3: TGCGCCAGCAGCCAAGATTCTAGCGGAGGAGATACGCAGTATTTT.

The CDR3 reads CAIGAGEGTEAFF. The DNA for the CDR3 is TGTGCCATCGGGGCCGGTGAGGGGACTGAAGCTTTCTTT. The rearrangement joins TRBV2 to TRBJ1-1, with D possibly TRBD1 on 5 matching bases. V was shortened by 10 bases and J by 5 bases, with 17 bases between the two germline ends. The germline CDR1 and CDR2 sequences are SNHLY and FYNNEI. CDR3 length equals 13 residues.

This clonotype was counted only a few times. The chain links TRBV7-9 to TRBJ1-2; D not certain. Trimming removed 7 bases at V and 5 bases at J, with 8 bases between. In germline, CDR1 is SEHNR, CDR2 FQNEAQ (reference sequence). The CDR3 spans 11 residues. As DNA, the CDR3 is TGTGCCAGCAACGGAGAATATGGCTACACCTTC. Amino acid sequence: CASNGEYGYTF.

J is TRBJ2-3 and V is TRBV6-5; a possible D gene is TRBD2 (7 bases). Trimming left V 6 bases short and J 5 bases short, with 21 bases between. The CDR3 contains 16 residues. CDR1 is MNHEY and CDR2 is SVGAGI in the germline V gene. Here the CDR3 DNA reads TGTGCCAGCAGCCCCTACGTGGGGGGGCTGGAAGATACGCAGTATTTT. It yields the protein CASSPYVGGLEDTQYF.

In DNA form, the CDR3 reads TGCAGTGCCGTGGGCACAGGGGCTAATGAAAAACTGTTTTTT. This translates into CSAVGTGANEKLFF. The rearrangement uses TRBV20-1 and TRBJ1-4; 7 nucleotides match TRBD1. The germline V gene encodes CDR1 DFQATT and CDR2 SNEGSKA (reference sequence). Germline trimming cut 6 bases from V and 3 bases from J; bases unmatched to any gene: 7. The CDR3 consists of 14 residues.